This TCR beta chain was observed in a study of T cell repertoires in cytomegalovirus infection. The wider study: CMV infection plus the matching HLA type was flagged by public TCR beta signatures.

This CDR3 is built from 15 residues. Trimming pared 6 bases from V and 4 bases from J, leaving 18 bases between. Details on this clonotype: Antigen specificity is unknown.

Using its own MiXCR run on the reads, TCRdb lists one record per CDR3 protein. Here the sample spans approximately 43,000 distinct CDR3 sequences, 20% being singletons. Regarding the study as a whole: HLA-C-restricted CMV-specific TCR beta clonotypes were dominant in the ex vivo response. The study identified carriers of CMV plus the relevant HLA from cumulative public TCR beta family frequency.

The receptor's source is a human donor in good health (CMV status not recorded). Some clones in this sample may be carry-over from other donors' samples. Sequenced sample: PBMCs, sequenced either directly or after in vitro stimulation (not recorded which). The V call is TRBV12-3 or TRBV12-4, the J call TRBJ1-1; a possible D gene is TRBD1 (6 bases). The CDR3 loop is CASSPRGGASTEAFF. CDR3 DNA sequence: TGTGCCAGCAGCCCCCGAGGGGGGGCGAGCACTGAAGCTTTCTTT.